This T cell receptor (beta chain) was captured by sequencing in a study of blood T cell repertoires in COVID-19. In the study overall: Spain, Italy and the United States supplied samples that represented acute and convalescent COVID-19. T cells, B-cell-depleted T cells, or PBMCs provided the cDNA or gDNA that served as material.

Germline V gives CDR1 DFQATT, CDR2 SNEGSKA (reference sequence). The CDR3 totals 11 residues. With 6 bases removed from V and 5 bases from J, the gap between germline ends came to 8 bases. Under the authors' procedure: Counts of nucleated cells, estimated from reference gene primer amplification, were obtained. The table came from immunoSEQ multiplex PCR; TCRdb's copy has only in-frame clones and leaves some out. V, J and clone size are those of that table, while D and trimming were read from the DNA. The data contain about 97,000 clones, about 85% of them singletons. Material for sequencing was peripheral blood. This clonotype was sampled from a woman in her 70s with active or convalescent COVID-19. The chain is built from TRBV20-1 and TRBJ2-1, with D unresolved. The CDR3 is CSARLNNEQFF. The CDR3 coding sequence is TGCAGTGCCCGTCTAAACAATGAGCAGTTCTTC.